The 25 T cell receptor beta chains in this list originate from one sample, sequenced in a study of shared clonotypes between healthy human individuals. Sequencing was performed with immunoSEQ multiplex PCR; in TCRdb, only in-frame clones are kept and a portion is missing. The sample holds about 2 million clones, 95% seen once. The sample consisted of naive CD4+ T cells sorted from blood. Subset: CD45RA+ positively selected. The receptors shown here come from a man aged 18 to 30 in good health.

The V call is TRBV4-1, the J call TRBJ1-6, with TRBD1 matching 7 bases. V lost 1 base, J lost 9 bases, and 6 bases stayed unmatched. Germline values: CDR1 MGHRA, CDR2 YSYEKL. The CDR3 has 15 residues. This CDR3 reads CASSQGRDSTSPLHF. DNA for the CDR3: TGCGCCAGCAGCCAAGGGCGGGACAGTACTTCACCCCTCCACTTT.

V and J are TRBV19 and TRBJ2-3; TRBD1 agrees at 8 bases. In germline, CDR1 is LNHDA, CDR2 SQIVND (reference sequence). J gave up 0 bases and V 6 bases, and 5 bases lay outside the gene matches. CDR3 length equals 15 residues. The CDR3 here is CASRMTGASTDTQYF. CDR3 sequence (DNA): TGTGCCAGTAGGATGACAGGGGCCAGCACAGATACGCAGTATTTT.

V usage is TRBV5-4 and J usage is TRBJ2-7; D may be TRBD2 (5 bases). Trimming shortened V by 0 bases and J by 0 bases, and 10 bases separated the two germline ends. Germline lookup yields CDR1 SGHNT and CDR2 YYREEE (reference sequence). The CDR3 covers 15 residues. CDR3 nucleotides: TGTGCCAGCAGCTTGGCAGGAGGCCCCTCCTACGAGCAGTACTTC. This encodes CASSLAGGPSYEQYF.

This chain joins TRBV5-4 and TRBJ2-5; TRBD1 aligns across 9 bases. Germline CDR1 SGHNT, CDR2 YYREEE (reference sequence). This CDR3 contains 14 residues. Trimming removed 4 bases from V and 5 bases from J; junction bases left unmatched: 6. CDR3 in amino acids: CASSPRDREETQYF. CDR3 nucleotide sequence: TGTGCCAGCAGCCCCCGGGACAGGGAGGAGACCCAGTACTTC.

This clone was recorded only once. The chain has TRBV29-1 and TRBJ1-3; 7 positions match TRBD1. V trimming: 6 bases; J trimming: 0 bases; junction bases outside the gene matches: 14. The germline V gene encodes CDR1 SQVTM and CDR2 ANQGSEA. CDR3 length: 17 amino acids. The CDR3 region is CSVATGTAVYSGNTIYF. The CDR3 DNA sequence: TGCAGCGTCGCTACCGGGACAGCAGTCTACTCTGGAAACACCATATATTTT.

This chain uses TRBV7-8 with TRBJ2-5, with 10 bases identical to TRBD1. The CDR3 loop spans 17 amino acids. Unmatched junction bases numbered 10, after V lost 3 bases and J lost 3 bases. In germline, CDR1 is SGHVS, CDR2 FQNEAQ. The CDR3 region is CASSLTPGQGQKETQYF. Here the CDR3 DNA reads TGTGCCAGCAGCTTGACCCCGGGACAGGGGCAGAAAGAGACCCAGTACTTC.

V is TRBV28 and J is TRBJ2-1, with TRBD2 matching 13 bases. The germline V gene encodes CDR1 MDHEN and CDR2 SYDVKM. This CDR3 has 19 amino acids. Trimming at V came to 5 bases and at J to 6 bases, leaving 16 bases not matched to a gene. The DNA for the CDR3 is TGTGCCAGCAGTCCAACTAGCGGGAGGGATTTCGGGCCTCCCAATGAGCAGTTCTTC. Residues: CASSPTSGRDFGPPNEQFF.

This chain connects TRBV6-4 to TRBJ1-6, with D perhaps matching TRBD1 (5 bases). Germline V CDR1 and CDR2: MRHNA, SNTAGT. This CDR3 comprises 13 residues. V shed 3 bases and J shed 10 bases, with 10 bases lying between them. CDR3 nucleotide sequence: TGTGCCAGCAGTGAGCAGGGCAGATCACCCCTCCACTTT. This gives the protein CASSEQGRSPLHF.

V is TRBV13 and J is TRBJ1-4; tentatively, D is TRBD1 (5 bases). The germline V and J ends were trimmed by 6 bases and 8 bases, with 22 bases remaining between them. The length of the CDR3 is 16 residues. Looked up from germline, CDR1 is PRHDT and CDR2 is FYEKMQ (reference sequence). The CDR3 protein is CASRQTGTAMGEKLFF. DNA of the CDR3: TGTGCCAGCAGGCAGACCGGGACCGCAATGGGGGAAAAACTGTTTTTT.

The rearrangement uses TRBV10-1 and TRBJ2-2; 7 bases are shared with TRBD1. Looked up from germline, CDR1 is WNHNN and CDR2 is SYGVQD (reference sequence). The CDR3 sequence is 17 residues long. After removal of 0 bases from V and 7 bases from J, the junction contained 11 bases not matched to a gene. CDR3 bases: TGCGCCAGCAGTGAGTCGAGGGGCAGGGGGAAATTCGGGGAGCTGTTTTTT. Protein: CASSESRGRGKFGELFF.

This sequence joins TRBV2 and TRBJ1-6; TRBD1 might be the D (6 bases). The V and J ends lost 4 bases and 10 bases respectively, with 14 bases between them. The CDR3 extends over 14 amino acids. Looked up from germline, CDR1 is SNHLY and CDR2 is FYNNEI. CDR3 bases: TGTGCCAGCAGTGTACAGGGTCTAGGGTCACCCCTCCACTTT. Translation gives CASSVQGLGSPLHF.

The chain has TRBV6-1 and TRBJ1-4; D possibly corresponds to TRBD1 (5 bases). The CDR3 loop spans 18 amino acids. Germline CDR1 and CDR2: MNHNS and SASEGT. V lost 3 bases and J lost 1, with 18 bases in between. The CDR3 region is CASSEFLGRRETNEKLFF. DNA of the CDR3: TGTGCCAGCAGTGAGTTTTTGGGACGCAGAGAAACTAATGAAAAACTGTTTTTT.

The rearrangement uses TRBV9 and TRBJ2-3, with D perhaps being TRBD1 or TRBD2 (6 bases each). The germline V gene encodes CDR1 SGDLS and CDR2 YYNGEE. Trimming removed 7 bases from V and 5 bases from J, with 17 bases in between. The CDR3 extends over 14 amino acids. CDR3 protein: CASEGGGYGDTQYF. DNA of the CDR3: TGTGCCAGCGAAGGAGGGGGATATGGAGATACGCAGTATTTT.

V gene TRBV29-1 combines with J gene TRBJ2-5; D possibly corresponds to TRBD1 (5 bases). The CDR3 has 12 amino acids. From germline, CDR1 is SQVTM and CDR2 ANQGSEA. Trimming took off 4 bases at V and 5 bases at J, with 11 bases between the two ends. The CDR3 sequence: CSVVRVGETQYF. The CDR3 DNA is TGCAGCGTTGTCAGGGTGGGGGAGACCCAGTACTTC.

The sample holds a few counts of this clone. The chain has TRBV7-9 and TRBJ1-2; D unresolved. The CDR3 sequence is 13 residues long. Germline V gene lookup returns CDR1 SEHNR and CDR2 FQNEAQ (reference sequence). V lost 3 bases and J lost 4, with 9 bases in between. For the CDR3, the DNA is TGTGCCAGCAGCTTGGCCCGAGTCTATGGCTACACCTTC. This translates into CASSLARVYGYTF.

V is TRBV2 and J is TRBJ1-1; perhaps TRBD1 as D (6 bases). Germline CDR1 and CDR2: SNHLY and FYNNEI. CDR3 length: 13 residues. V was pared by 5 bases and J by 5 bases, with 12 bases between. The CDR3 nucleotides are TGTGCCAGCAGTATAAGACAGGCAACTGAAGCTTTCTTT. Its protein is CASSIRQATEAFF.

This chain joins TRBV6-6 and TRBJ2-1; D unresolved. Germline CDR1 reads MNHNY; CDR2 reads SVGAGI (reference sequence). The ends were cut back, 5 bases at V and 6 bases at J, with 2 bases in the middle. This CDR3 spans 10 amino acids. The CDR3 DNA reads as TGTGCCAGCAGTAGCAATGAGCAGTTCTTC. The encoded protein is CASSSNEQFF.

The V call is TRBV5-5, the J call TRBJ2-7; 7 positions match TRBD2. V shed 4 bases, J shed 3 bases, and the junction held 7 bases outside the gene matches. The CDR3 has 14 amino acids. Per germline, CDR1 SGHKS and CDR2 YYEKEE (reference sequence). CDR3 DNA sequence: TGTGCCAGCAGCCCGTCTGGCGGGAGCTACGAGCAGTACTTC. Translating gives CASSPSGGSYEQYF.

This clone appeared a single time. The gene calls are TRBV5-4 and TRBJ2-7, with D tentatively TRBD1 or TRBD2 (5 bases each). V dropped 4 bases and J dropped 2 bases, with 13 bases sitting between them. The CDR3 runs 14 residues. Germline values: CDR1 SGHNT, CDR2 YYREEE (reference sequence). CDR3 coding DNA: TGTGCCAGCAGCCCAGGGACCGAGACCTACGAGCAGTACTTC. It specifies CASSPGTETYEQYF.

The CDR3 sequence: CASSATGTGGGEQYF. CDR3 nucleotides: TGTGCCAGTAGTGCGACCGGGACAGGGGGCGGTGAGCAGTACTTC. The genes are TRBV19 and TRBJ2-7; 12 bases are shared with TRBD1. The V segment lost 5 bases and the J segment 7 bases; nucleotides outside the gene matches: 9. The CDR3 loop spans 15 amino acids. In germline, CDR1 is LNHDA, CDR2 SQIVND (reference sequence).

V and J are TRBV5-4 and TRBJ2-1, with 10 nucleotides matching TRBD2. In germline, CDR1 is SGHNT, CDR2 YYREEE (reference sequence). Unmatched junction bases numbered 10, after V lost 0 bases and J lost 4 bases. The CDR3 is 18 amino acids. For the CDR3, the DNA is TGTGCCAGCAGCTTGGGGGACGCTAGCGGGGGCTTGTACAATGAGCAGTTCTTC. Translated, it gives CASSLGDASGGLYNEQFF.

V is TRBV25-1 and J is TRBJ1-5, with a possible D match to TRBD1 (5 bases). The CDR3 spans 12 residues. Trimming cost V 4 bases and J 9 bases, with 10 bases left between them. Germline CDR1 is MGHDK and CDR2 is SYGVNS. CDR3 sequence: CASSAPGGPQHF. The CDR3, as DNA: TGTGCCAGCAGTGCGCCCGGGGGGCCCCAGCATTTT.

J is TRBJ2-3 and V is TRBV5-1; the match to TRBD2 covers 7 bases. V was clipped by 0 bases and J by 0 bases; unmatched bases: 7. CDR3 length equals 17 residues. The V gene's germline CDR1 is SGHRS and CDR2 YFSETQ. The CDR3 spells CASSLASIAGSTDTQYF. The DNA for the CDR3 is TGCGCCAGCAGCTTGGCCTCCATAGCGGGCAGCACAGATACGCAGTATTTT.

The chain employs TRBV6-5 and TRBJ2-1; possible D gene TRBD1, 6 bases. Trimming removed 8 bases at V and 3 bases at J, with 14 bases between. Germline V gives CDR1 MNHEY, CDR2 SVGAGI. CDR3 length: 14 residues. CDR3 in DNA: TGTGCCAGCTCACGGCGACAGGTCTACAATGAGCAGTTCTTC. Protein: CASSRRQVYNEQFF.

Worth noting for this clone: The same CDR3 arises from other DNA sequences in this sample as well. CDR3 amino acids: CASSLAGTGAYEQYF. Here the CDR3 DNA reads TGCGCCAGCAGCTTGGCGGGAACAGGGGCCTACGAGCAGTACTTC. The V and J genes are TRBV5-1 and TRBJ2-7; 7 bases agree with TRBD1. Trimming at V came to 0 bases and at J to 2 bases, leaving 5 bases not matched to a gene. Germline V gives CDR1 SGHRS, CDR2 YFSETQ. This CDR3 spans 15 amino acids.